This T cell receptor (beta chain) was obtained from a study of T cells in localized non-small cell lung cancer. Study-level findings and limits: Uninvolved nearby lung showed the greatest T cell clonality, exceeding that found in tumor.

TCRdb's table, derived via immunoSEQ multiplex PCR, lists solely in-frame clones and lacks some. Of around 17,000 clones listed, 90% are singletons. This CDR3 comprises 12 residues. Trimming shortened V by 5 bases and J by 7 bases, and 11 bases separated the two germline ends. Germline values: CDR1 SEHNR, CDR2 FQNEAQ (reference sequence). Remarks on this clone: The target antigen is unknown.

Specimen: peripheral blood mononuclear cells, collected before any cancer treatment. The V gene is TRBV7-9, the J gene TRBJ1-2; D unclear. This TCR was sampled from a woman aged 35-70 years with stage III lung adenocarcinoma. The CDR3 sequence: CASSRGGFGYTF. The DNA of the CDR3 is TGTGCCAGCAGCCGAGGAGGGTTTGGCTACACCTTC. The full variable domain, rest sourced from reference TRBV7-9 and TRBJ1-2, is DTGVSQNPRHKITKRGQNVTFRCDPISEHNRLYWYRQTLGQGPEFLTYFQNEAQLEKSRLLSDRFSAERPKGSFSTLEIQRTEQGDSAMYLCASSRGGFGYTFGSGTRLTVV.